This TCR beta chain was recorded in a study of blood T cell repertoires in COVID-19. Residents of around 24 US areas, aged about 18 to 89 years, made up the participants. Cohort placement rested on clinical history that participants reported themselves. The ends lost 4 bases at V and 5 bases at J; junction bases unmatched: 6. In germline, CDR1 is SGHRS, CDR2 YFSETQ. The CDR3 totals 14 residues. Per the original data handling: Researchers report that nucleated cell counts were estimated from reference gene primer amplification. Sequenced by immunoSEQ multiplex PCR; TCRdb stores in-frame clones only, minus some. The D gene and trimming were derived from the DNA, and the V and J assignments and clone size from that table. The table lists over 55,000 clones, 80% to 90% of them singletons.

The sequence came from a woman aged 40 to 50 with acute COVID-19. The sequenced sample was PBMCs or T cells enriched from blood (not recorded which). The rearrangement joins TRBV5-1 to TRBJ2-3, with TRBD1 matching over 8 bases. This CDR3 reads CASSPAGTGDTQYF. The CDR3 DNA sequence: TGCGCCAGCAGCCCCGCCGGGACAGGAGATACGCAGTATTTT.